This T cell receptor (beta chain) is from a study of blood T cell repertoires in COVID-19. Measured with immunoSEQ multiplex PCR; TCRdb has only the in-frame clones, and not every one. The profile shows 200,000 to 300,000 clones, approximately 89% of them singletons. Germline-derived CDR1 and CDR2 are MDHEN and SYDVKM. This CDR3 contains 16 residues. J was trimmed by 6 bases and V by 6 bases; bases with no gene match: 15. This sequence was found in a woman between 18 and 29 years old who had recovered from COVID-19. The genes are TRBV28 and TRBJ1-1; 8 positions agree with TRBD1. Specimen: PBMCs or T cells enriched from blood (not recorded which). As DNA, the CDR3 is TGTGCCAGCAGACCGTCCGACAGGGGTGTTGTCGCTGAAGCTTTCTTT. Amino acid sequence: CASRPSDRGVVAEAFF.